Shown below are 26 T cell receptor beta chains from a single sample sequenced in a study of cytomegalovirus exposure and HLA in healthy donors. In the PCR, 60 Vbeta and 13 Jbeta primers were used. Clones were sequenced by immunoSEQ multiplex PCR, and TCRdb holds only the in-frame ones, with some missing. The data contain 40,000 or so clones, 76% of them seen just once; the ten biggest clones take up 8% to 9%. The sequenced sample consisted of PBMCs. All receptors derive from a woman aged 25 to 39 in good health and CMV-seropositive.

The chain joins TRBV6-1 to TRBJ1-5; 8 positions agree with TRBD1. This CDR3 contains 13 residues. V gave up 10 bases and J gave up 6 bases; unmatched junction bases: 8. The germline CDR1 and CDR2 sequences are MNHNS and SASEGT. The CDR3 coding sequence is TGTGCCACCACCCCAGGGGGCGGTCAGCCCCAGCATTTT. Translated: CATTPGGGQPQHF.

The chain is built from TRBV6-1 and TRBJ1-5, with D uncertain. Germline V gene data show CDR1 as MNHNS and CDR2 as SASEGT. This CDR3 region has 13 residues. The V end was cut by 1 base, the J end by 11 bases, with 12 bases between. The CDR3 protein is CASSEGLSTAQHF. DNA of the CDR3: TGTGCCAGCAGTGAAGGCCTTTCTACAGCCCAGCATTTT.

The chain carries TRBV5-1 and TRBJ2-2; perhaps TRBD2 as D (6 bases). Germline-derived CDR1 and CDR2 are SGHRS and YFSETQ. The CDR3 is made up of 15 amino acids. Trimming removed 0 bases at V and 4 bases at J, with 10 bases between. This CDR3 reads CASSLGAEGTGELFF. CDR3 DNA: TGCGCCAGCAGCTTGGGCGCGGAGGGCACCGGGGAGCTGTTTTTT.

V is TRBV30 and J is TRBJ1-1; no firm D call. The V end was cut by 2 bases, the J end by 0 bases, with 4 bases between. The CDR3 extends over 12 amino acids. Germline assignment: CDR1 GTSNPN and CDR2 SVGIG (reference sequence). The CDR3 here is CAWSSLNTEAFF. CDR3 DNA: TGTGCCTGGAGTAGCTTGAACACTGAAGCTTTCTTT.

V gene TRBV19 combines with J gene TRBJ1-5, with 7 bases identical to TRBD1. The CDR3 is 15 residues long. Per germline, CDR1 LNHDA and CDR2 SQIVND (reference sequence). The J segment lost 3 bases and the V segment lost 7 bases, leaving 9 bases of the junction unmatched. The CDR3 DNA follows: TGTGCCAGTACCCTCGGGACAGCGTACAATCAGCCCCAGCATTTT. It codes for CASTLGTAYNQPQHF.

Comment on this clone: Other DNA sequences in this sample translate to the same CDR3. CDR3: CASSPRTGALSGANVLTF. The CDR3 DNA sequence: TGTGCCAGCTCACCGAGGACAGGGGCGCTATCTGGGGCCAACGTCCTGACTTTC. J is TRBJ2-6 and V is TRBV18; TRBD1 agrees at 9 bases. CDR3 length equals 18 residues. Germline V CDR1 and CDR2: KGHSH, LQKENI. V shed 3 bases and J 1 base; nucleotides not matched to a gene: 7.

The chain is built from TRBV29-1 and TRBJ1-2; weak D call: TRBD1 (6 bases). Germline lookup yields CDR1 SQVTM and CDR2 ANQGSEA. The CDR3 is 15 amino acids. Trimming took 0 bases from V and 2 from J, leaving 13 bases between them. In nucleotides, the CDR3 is TGCAGCGTTGAAGATGAGACAGGACTCAACTATGGCTACACCTTC. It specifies CSVEDETGLNYGYTF. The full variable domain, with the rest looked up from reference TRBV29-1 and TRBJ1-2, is SAVISQKPSRDICQRGTSLTIQCQVDSQVTMMFWYRQQPGQSLTLIATANQGSEATYESGFVIDKFPISRPNLTFSTLTVSNMSPEDSSIYLCSVEDETGLNYGYTFGSGTRLTVV.

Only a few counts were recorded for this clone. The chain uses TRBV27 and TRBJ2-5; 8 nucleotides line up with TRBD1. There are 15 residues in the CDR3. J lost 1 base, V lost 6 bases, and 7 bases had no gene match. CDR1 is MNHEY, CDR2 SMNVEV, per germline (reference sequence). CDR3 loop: CASRRDRNFQETQYF. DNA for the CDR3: TGTGCCAGCAGAAGGGACAGGAATTTCCAAGAGACCCAGTACTTC.

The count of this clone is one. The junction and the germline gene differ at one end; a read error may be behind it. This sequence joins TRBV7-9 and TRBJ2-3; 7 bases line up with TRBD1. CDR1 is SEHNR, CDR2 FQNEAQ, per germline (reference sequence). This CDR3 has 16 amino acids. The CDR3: CSSSPKRGPPTDTQYF. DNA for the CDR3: TGTTCCAGCAGCCCCAAGAGGGGGCCCCCCACAGATACGCAGTATTTT.

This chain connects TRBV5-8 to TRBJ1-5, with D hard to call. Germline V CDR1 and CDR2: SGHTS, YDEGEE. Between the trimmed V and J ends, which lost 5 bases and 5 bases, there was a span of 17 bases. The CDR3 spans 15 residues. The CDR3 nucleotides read TGTGCCAGCAGTCATTGGGCCGGTGGCTATCAGCCCCAGCATTTT. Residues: CASSHWAGGYQPQHF. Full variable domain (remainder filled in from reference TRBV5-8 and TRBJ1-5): EAGVTQSPTHLIKTRGQQATLRCSPISGHTSVYWYQQALGLGLQFLLWYDEGEERNRGNFPPRFSGRQFPNYSSELNVNALELEDSALYLCASSHWAGGYQPQHFGDGTRLSIL.

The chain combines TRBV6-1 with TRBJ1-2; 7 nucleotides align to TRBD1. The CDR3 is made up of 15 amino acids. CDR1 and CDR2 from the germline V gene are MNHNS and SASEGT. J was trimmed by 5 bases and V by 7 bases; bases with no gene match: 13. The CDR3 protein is CASIPGTANTYGYTF. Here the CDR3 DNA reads TGTGCCAGCATCCCCGGGACAGCTAATACTTATGGCTACACCTTC.

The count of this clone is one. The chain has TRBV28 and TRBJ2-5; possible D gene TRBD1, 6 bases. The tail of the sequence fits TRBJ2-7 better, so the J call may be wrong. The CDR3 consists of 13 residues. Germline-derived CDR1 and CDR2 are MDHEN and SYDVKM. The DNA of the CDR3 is TGTGCCAGCAGAACAGGGCAGGGCTACGAGCAGTACTTC. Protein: CASRTGQGYEQYF.

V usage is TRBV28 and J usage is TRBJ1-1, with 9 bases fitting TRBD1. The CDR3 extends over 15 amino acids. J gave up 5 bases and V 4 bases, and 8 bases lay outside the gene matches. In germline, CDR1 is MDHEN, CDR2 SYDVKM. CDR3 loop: CASSSSYRGRTEAFF. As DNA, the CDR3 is TGTGCCAGCAGTTCATCCTACAGGGGGCGTACTGAAGCTTTCTTT.

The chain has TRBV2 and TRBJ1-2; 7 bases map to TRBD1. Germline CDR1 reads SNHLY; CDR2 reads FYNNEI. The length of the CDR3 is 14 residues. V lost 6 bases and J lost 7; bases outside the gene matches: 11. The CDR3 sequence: CASSRDSGRSGYTF. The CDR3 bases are TGTGCCAGCAGCAGGGACAGTGGACGTTCTGGCTACACCTTC.

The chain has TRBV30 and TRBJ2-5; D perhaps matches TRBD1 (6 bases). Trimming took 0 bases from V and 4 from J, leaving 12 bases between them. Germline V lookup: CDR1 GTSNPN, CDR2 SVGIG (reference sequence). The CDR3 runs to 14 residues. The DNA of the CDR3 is TGTGCCTGGAGTGTACGCCAGGGGAGAGAGACCCAGTACTTC. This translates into CAWSVRQGRETQYF.

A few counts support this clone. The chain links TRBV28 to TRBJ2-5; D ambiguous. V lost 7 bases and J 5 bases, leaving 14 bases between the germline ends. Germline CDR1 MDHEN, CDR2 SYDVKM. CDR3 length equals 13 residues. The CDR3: CASKTALGETQYF. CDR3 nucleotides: TGTGCCAGCAAGACTGCGCTTGGGGAGACCCAGTACTTC.

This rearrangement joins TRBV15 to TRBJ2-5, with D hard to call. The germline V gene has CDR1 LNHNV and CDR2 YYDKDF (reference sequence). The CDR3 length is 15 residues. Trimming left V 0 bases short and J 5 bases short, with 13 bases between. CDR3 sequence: CATSREGSPGETQYF. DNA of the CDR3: TGTGCCACCAGCAGAGAGGGCAGTCCAGGCGAGACCCAGTACTTC.

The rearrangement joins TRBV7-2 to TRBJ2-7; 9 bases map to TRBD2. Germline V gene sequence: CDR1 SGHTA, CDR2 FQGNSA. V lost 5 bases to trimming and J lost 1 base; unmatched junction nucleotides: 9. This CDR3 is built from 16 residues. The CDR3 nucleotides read TGTGCCAGCAGCCCTTCGGCGGGAGGGCCTTCCTACGAGCAGTACTTC. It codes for CASSPSAGGPSYEQYF.

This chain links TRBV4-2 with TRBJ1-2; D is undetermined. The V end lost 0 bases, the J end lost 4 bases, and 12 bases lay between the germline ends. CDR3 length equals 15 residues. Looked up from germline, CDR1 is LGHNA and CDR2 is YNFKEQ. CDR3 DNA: TGTGCCAGCAGCCAAGAGAGGGCAGCGGGCTATGGCTACACCTTC. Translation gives CASSQERAAGYGYTF.

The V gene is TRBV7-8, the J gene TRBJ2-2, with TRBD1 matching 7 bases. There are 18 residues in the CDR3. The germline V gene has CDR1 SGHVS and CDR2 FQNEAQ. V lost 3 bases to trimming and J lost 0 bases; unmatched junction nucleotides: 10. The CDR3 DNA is TGTGCCAGCAGCTTTGCTCTGAAGGGGGCTCCGAACACCGGGGAGCTGTTTTTT. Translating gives CASSFALKGAPNTGELFF.

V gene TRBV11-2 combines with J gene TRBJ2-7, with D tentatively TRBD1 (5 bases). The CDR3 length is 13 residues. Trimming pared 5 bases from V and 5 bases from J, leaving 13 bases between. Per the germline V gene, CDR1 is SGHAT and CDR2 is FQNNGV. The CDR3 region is CASSQGYPNEQYF. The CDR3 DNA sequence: TGTGCCAGCAGCCAGGGATACCCCAACGAGCAGTACTTC.

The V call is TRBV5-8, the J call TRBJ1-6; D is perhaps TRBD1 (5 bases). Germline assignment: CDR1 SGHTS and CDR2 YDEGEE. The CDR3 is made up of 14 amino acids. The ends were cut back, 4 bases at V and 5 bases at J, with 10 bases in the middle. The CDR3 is CASSVTGDNSPLHF. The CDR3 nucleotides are TGTGCCAGCAGCGTTACAGGAGATAATTCACCCCTCCACTTT.

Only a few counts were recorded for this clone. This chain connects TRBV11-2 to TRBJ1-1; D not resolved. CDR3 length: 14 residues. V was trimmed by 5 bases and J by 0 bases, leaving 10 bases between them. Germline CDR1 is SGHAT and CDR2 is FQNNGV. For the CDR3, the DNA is TGTGCCAGCAGCCTTACAGTCTTGAACACTGAAGCTTTCTTT. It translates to CASSLTVLNTEAFF.

The CDR3 protein is CASSAGTSGSYEQYF. The DNA of the CDR3 is TGTGCCAGCAGTGCAGGGACTAGCGGCTCCTACGAGCAGTACTTC. This chain connects TRBV6-1 to TRBJ2-7; 11 bases agree with TRBD2. The CDR3 is made up of 15 amino acids. Trimming at V came to 4 bases and at J to 0 bases, leaving 2 bases not matched to a gene. CDR1 is MNHNS, CDR2 SASEGT, per germline.

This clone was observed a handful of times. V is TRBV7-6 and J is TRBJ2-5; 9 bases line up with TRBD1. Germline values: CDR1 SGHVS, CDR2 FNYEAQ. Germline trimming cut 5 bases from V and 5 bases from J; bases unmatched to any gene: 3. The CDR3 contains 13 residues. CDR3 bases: TGTGCCAGCAGCCTTGGACAGGGGGAGACCCAGTACTTC. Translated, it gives CASSLGQGETQYF.

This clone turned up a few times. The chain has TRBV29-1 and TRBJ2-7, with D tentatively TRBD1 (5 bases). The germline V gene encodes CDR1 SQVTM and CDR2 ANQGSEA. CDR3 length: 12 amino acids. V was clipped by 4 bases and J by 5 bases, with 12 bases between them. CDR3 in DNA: TGCAGCGTTGTAAGGGGAATCGACGAGCAGTACTTC. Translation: CSVVRGIDEQYF.